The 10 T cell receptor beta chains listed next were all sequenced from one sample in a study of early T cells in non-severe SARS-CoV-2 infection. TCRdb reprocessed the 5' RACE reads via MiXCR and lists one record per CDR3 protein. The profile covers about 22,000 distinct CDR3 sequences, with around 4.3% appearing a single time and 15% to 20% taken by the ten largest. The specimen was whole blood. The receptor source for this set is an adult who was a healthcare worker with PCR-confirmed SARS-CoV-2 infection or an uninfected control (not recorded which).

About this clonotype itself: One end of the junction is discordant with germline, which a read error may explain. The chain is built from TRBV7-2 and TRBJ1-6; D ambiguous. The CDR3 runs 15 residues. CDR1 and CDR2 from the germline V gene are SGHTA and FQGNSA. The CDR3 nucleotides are TGTGCCAGCAGCTTATGGAGGAACGCAAATTCACCCCTCCTCTTT. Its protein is CASSLWRNANSPLLF.

The CDR3 nucleotides are TGTGCCAGCAGCTTGATTTCCGGGGAAAAACTGTTTTTT. This sequence encodes CASSLISGEKLFF. The J gene is TRBJ1-4, the V gene TRBV5-6; D is uncertain. V was shortened by 1 base and J by 8 bases, with 9 bases between the two germline ends. From germline, CDR1 is SGHDT and CDR2 YYEEEE. The CDR3 covers 13 residues.

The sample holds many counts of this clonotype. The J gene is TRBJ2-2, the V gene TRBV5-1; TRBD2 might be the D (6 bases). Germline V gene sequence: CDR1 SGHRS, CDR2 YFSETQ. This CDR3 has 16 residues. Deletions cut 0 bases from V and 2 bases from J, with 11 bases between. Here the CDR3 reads CASSLVVSGNTGELFF. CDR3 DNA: TGCGCCAGCAGCTTGGTAGTTAGCGGTAACACCGGGGAGCTGTTTTTT.

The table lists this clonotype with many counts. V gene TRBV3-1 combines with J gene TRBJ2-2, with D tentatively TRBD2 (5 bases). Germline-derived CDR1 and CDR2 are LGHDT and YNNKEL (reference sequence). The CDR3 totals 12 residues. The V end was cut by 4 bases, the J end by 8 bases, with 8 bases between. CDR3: CASSPRRGELFF. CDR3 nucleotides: TGTGCCAGCAGCCCCCGGAGGGGGGAGCTGTTTTTT.

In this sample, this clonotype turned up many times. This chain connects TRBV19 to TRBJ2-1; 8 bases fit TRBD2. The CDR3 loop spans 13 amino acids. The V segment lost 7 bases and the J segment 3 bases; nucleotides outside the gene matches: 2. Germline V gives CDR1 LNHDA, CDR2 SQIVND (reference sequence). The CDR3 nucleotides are TGTGCCAGTAATAGCGGGGTCTACAATGAGCAGTTCTTC. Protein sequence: CASNSGVYNEQFF.

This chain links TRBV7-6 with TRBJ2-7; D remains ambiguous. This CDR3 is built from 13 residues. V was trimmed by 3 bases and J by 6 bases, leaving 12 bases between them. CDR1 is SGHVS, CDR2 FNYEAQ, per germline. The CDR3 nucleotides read TGTGCCAGCAGCTTCACTGAGGCTTCCGAGCAGTACTTC. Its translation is CASSFTEASEQYF.

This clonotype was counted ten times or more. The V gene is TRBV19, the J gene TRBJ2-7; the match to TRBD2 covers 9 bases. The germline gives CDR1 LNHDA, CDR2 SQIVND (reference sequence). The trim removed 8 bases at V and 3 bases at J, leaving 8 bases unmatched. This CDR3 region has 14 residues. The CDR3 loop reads CASADSGSIYEQYF. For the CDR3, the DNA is TGTGCCAGTGCTGATAGCGGGAGTATCTACGAGCAGTACTTC.

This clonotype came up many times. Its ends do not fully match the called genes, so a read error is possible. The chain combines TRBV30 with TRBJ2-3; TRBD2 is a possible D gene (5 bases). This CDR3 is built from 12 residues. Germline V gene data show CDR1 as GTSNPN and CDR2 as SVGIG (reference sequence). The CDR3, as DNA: TGTGCCTGGAGTGTACGGTTAGGGCGGGTGCATTTT. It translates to CAWSVRLGRVHF.

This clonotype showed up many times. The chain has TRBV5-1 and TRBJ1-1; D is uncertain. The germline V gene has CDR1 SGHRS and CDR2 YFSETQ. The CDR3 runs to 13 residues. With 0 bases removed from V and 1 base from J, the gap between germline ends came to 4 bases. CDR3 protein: CASSLAGNTEAFF. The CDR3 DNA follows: TGCGCCAGCAGCTTGGCCGGGAACACTGAAGCTTTCTTT.

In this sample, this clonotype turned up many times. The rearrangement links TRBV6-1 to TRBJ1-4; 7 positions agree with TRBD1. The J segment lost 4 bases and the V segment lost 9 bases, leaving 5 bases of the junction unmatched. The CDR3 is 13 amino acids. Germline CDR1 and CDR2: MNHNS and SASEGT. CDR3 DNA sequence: TGTGCCAGTGGACAGGTCTTTAATGAAAAACTGTTTTTT. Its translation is CASGQVFNEKLFF.